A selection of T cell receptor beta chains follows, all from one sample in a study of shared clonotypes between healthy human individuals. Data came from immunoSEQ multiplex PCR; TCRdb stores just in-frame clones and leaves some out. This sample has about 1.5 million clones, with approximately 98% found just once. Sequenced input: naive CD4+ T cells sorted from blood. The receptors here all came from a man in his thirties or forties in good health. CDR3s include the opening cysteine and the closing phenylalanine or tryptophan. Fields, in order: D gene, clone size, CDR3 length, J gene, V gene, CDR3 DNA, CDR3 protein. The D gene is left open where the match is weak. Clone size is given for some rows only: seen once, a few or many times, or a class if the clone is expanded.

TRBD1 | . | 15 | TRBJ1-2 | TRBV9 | TGTGCCAGCAGCCCAAGTGCCGACAGGGCAGGCGGCTACACCTTC | CASSPSADRAGGYTF
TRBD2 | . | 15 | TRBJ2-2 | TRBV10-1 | TGCGCCAGCAGTACGGGAGGGTTTAAGACCGGGGAGCTGTTTTTT | CASSTGGFKTGELFF
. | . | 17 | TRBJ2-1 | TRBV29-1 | TGCAGCGTTGTAGGGCTTTGGGGGCTAGCGGTTTACAATGAGCAGTTCTTC | CSVVGLWGLAVYNEQFF
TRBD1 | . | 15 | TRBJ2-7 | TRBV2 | TGTGCCAGCAGCGTATATAGGGACAGGGGCTTCGAGCAGTACTTC | CASSVYRDRGFEQYF
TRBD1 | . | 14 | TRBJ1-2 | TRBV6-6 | TGTGCCAGCAGTTCCCGACAGGGGGCGCGTGGCTACACCTTC | CASSSRQGARGYTF
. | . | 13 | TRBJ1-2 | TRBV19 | TGTGCCAGTAGATACACTAGAACTGGCGGCTACACCTTC | CASRYTRTGGYTF
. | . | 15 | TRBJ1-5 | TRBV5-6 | TGTGCCAGCAGCCTGAGGCCGAATAGCAATCAGCCCCAGCATTTT | CASSLRPNSNQPQHF
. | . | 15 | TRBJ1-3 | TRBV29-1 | TGCAGCGTTGAAGGGGTCGGGCTAACAGGAAACACCATATATTTT | CSVEGVGLTGNTIYF
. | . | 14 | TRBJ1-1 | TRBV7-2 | TGTGCCAGCAGCCCCCTCGGGAGTAAAGGTGAAGCTTTCTTT | CASSPLGSKGEAFF
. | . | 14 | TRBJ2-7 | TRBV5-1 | TGCGCCAGCAGCCCGGACCCCACAGCAAACGAGCAGTACTTC | CASSPDPTANEQYF
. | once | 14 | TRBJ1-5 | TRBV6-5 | TGTGCCAGCAGTTACAATTTCGCGGGTCAGCCCCAGCATTTT | CASSYNFAGQPQHF
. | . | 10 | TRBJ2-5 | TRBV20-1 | TGCAGTGCTAGAGACGAGACCCAGTACTTC | CSARDETQYF
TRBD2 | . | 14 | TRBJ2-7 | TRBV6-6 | TGTGCCAGCAGTTACTCGACTAGCGTTTACGAGCAGTACTTC | CASSYSTSVYEQYF
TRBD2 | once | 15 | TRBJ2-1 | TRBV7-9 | TGTGCCAGCAGCCCCATAGCGGGAGCTCGCAATGAGCAGTTCTTC | CASSPIAGARNEQFF
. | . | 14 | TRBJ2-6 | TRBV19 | TGTGCCAGTAAGATGGGATCTGGGGCCAACGTCCTGACTTTC | CASKMGSGANVLTF
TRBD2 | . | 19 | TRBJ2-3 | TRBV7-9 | TGTGCCAGCAGCTTATTCTCATCTCCAGCGGGAGAGCTGGTAGATACGCAGTATTTT | CASSLFSSPAGELVDTQYF
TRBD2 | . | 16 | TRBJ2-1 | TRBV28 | TGTGCCAGCAGCACACCTCTAGCGGGAGATACGAATGAGCAGTTCTTC | CASSTPLAGDTNEQFF
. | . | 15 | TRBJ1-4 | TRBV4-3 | TGCGCCAGCAGCCAAGACCCCGGGACCCTTGAAAAACTGTTTTTT | CASSQDPGTLEKLFF
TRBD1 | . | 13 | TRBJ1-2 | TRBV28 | TGTGCCATACAGGGGGCGGGGAACTATGGCTACACCTTC | CAIQGAGNYGYTF
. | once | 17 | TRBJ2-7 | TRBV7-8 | TGTGCCAGCAGCCGTTGGGAGGAGTTGGACAGGCCCCTCGAGCAGTACTTC | CASSRWEELDRPLEQYF
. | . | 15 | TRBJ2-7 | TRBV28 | TGTGCCAGCAGTTTGCGGCAGACCCGCTCCTACGAGCAGTACTTC | CASSLRQTRSYEQYF
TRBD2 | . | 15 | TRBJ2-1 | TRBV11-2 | TGTGCCAGCAGCTTTCGGACTAGCGGGAACAATGAGCAGTTCTTC | CASSFRTSGNNEQFF
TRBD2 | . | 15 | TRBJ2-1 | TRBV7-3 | TGTGCCAGCAGCCCGGGACTAGCGGGTTCGGATGAGCAGTTCTTC | CASSPGLAGSDEQFF
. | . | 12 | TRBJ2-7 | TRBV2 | TGTGCCAGCAGTGTCGGTAATTACGAGCAGTACTTC | CASSVGNYEQYF
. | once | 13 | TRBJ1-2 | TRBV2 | TGTGCCAGCAGTCTCGACAACAACTATGGCTACACCTTC | CASSLDNNYGYTF
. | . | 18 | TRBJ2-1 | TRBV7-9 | TGTGCCAGCAGCACACAGTCCCCGGGACATAGGTCCTACAATGAGCAGTTCTTC | CASSTQSPGHRSYNEQFF
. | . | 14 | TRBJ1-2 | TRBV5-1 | TGCGCCAGCAGCTTGGGGGCGTTCAACTATGGCTACACCTTC | CASSLGAFNYGYTF
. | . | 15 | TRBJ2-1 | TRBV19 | TGTGCCAGTAGCACCCCGAGAGCGTCCTACAATGAGCAGTTCTTC | CASSTPRASYNEQFF
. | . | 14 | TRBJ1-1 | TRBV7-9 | TGTGCCAGCAGCTTAGCGCTGGGGCACACTGAAGCTTTCTTT | CASSLALGHTEAFF
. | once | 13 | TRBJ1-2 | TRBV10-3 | TGTGCCATCAGTGGCTGGCAGTCCTATGGCTACACCTTC | CAISGWQSYGYTF
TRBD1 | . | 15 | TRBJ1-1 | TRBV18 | TGTGCCAGCTCACCAGGGACAGTGCGGAACACTGAAGCTTTCTTT | CASSPGTVRNTEAFF
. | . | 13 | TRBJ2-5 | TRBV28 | TGTGCCAGCAGTTTACGATACGAAGAGACCCAGTACTTC | CASSLRYEETQYF
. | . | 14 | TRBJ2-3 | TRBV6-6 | TGTGCCAGCAGGGGGGGGAGGGGGCCAGATACGCAGTATTTT | CASRGGRGPDTQYF
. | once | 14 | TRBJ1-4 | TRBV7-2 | TGTGCCAGCAGCTTTCGCGGACGGGTCGAAAAACTGTTTTTT | CASSFRGRVEKLFF
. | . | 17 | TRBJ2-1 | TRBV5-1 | TGCGCCAGCAGCTTGGGGACAGAAGTTTTTGGTGGGAATGAGCAGTTCTTC | CASSLGTEVFGGNEQFF
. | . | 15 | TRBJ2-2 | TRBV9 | TGTGCCAGCAGCCCCCGGACCCTAACGGCCGGGGAGCTGTTTTTT | CASSPRTLTAGELFF
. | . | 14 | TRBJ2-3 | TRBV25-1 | TGTGCCAGCAGTGATTCGGGCCACACAGATACGCAGTATTTT | CASSDSGHTDTQYF
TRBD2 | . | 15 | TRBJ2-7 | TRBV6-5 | TGTGCCAGCAGCCTCACTAGCGGCAGCTCCTACGAGCAGTACTTC | CASSLTSGSSYEQYF